The 19 T cell receptor beta chains below come from one sample, sequenced in a study of cytomegalovirus exposure and HLA in healthy donors. The method was immunoSEQ multiplex PCR; TCRdb's version includes in-frame clones alone and lacks a portion of them. The table records a few hundred thousand clones, around 86% of them present only once. Sequencing was carried out using PBMCs. These receptors all stem from a woman younger than 35 in good health and CMV-seronegative.

The chain carries TRBV6-1 and TRBJ2-3; 7 nucleotides agree with TRBD1. With V trimmed by 5 bases and J by 4 bases, 6 bases remained unmatched. Germline V lookup: CDR1 MNHNS, CDR2 SASEGT. The CDR3 loop spans 14 amino acids. The chain's CDR3 is CASSLEQGPDTQYF. The CDR3, as DNA: TGTGCCAGCAGTCTAGAACAGGGGCCAGATACGCAGTATTTT.

The rearrangement joins TRBV29-1 to TRBJ2-3, with D tentatively TRBD2 (5 bases). V was pared by 4 bases and J by 6 bases, with 14 bases between. Germline V lookup: CDR1 SQVTM, CDR2 ANQGSEA. The CDR3 length is 13 residues. This chain's CDR3 is CSVGPPWRDTQYF. The CDR3 DNA is TGCAGCGTTGGACCTCCCTGGAGGGATACGCAGTATTTT.

V and J are TRBV18 and TRBJ1-2; D possibly corresponds to TRBD1 (5 bases). Germline assignment: CDR1 KGHSH and CDR2 LQKENI. The CDR3 is 14 residues long. V lost 2 bases to trimming and J lost 5 bases, with 12 bases between them. The DNA of the CDR3 is TGTGCCAGCTCACCAGAGCAGGGTGGGTATGGCTACACCTTC. Translating gives CASSPEQGGYGYTF.

The genes are TRBV19 and TRBJ1-1; maybe TRBD1 (5 bases). Per the germline V gene, CDR1 is LNHDA and CDR2 is SQIVND (reference sequence). The CDR3 runs 15 residues. Trimming left V 7 bases short and J 3 bases short, with 18 bases between. CDR3 sequence: CASIPMGGGHTEAFF. The CDR3 DNA sequence: TGTGCCAGTATCCCCATGGGGGGAGGGCACACTGAAGCTTTCTTT.

The rearrangement uses TRBV11-2 and TRBJ2-1; tentative D call: TRBD2 (6 bases). CDR3 length equals 16 residues. V gave up 5 bases and J gave up 4 bases, with 18 bases separating them. Looked up from germline, CDR1 is SGHAT and CDR2 is FQNNGV. The CDR3 bases are TGTGCCAGCAGCCAACTCCCCGGGACTTCGTACAATGAGCAGTTCTTC. Translating gives CASSQLPGTSYNEQFF.

The rearrangement uses TRBV28 and TRBJ2-7; 8 bases agree with TRBD1. V dropped 3 bases and J dropped 0; count of bases not matched to a gene: 7. Germline V lookup: CDR1 MDHEN, CDR2 SYDVKM. The length of the CDR3 is 16 residues. CDR3 sequence reads: CASSLPQGALSYEQYF. The DNA of the CDR3 is TGTGCCAGCAGTTTGCCCCAGGGGGCACTCTCCTACGAGCAGTACTTC.

The V and J genes are TRBV5-1 and TRBJ2-1, with a possible D match to TRBD1 (5 bases). Trimming took off 4 bases at V and 0 bases at J, with 8 bases between the two ends. Germline V CDR1 and CDR2: SGHRS, YFSETQ. The CDR3 covers 14 residues. As DNA, the CDR3 is TGCGCCAGCAGCGCGGACACCTCCTACAATGAGCAGTTCTTC. Translating it yields CASSADTSYNEQFF.

This chain uses TRBV29-1 with TRBJ2-2, with 7 bases aligning to TRBD2. The length of the CDR3 is 14 residues. V was clipped by 4 bases and J by 4 bases; unmatched bases: 6. CDR1 SQVTM and CDR2 ANQGSEA come from the germline V gene. Here the CDR3 DNA reads TGCAGCGTTGGGGGCGGGAGAGGCACCGGGGAGCTGTTTTTT. Encoded protein: CSVGGGRGTGELFF.

J is TRBJ2-1 and V is TRBV7-6, with 13 bases that match TRBD2. From germline, CDR1 is SGHVS and CDR2 FNYEAQ. The CDR3 runs to 15 residues. V gave up 7 bases and J gave up 6 bases; unmatched junction bases: 6. CDR3 sequence reads: CASTSGLAGFNEQFF. The CDR3 bases are TGTGCCAGCACCTCGGGACTAGCGGGATTCAATGAGCAGTTCTTC. The whole variable domain, filled in from reference TRBV7-6 and TRBJ2-1, reads GAGVSQSPRYKVTKRGQDVALRCDPISGHVSLYWYRQALGQGPEFLTYFNYEAQQDKSGLPNDRFSAERPEGSISTLTIQRTEQRDSAMYRCASTSGLAGFNEQFFGPGTRLTVL.

The genes are TRBV7-9 and TRBJ2-7; 8 nucleotides line up with TRBD2. J was trimmed by 2 bases and V by 6 bases; bases with no gene match: 3. Germline loops: CDR1 SEHNR, CDR2 FQNEAQ (reference sequence). The CDR3 contains 13 residues. CDR3 sequence: CASREAGAYEQYF. In DNA, the CDR3 is TGTGCCAGCAGAGAAGCGGGAGCCTACGAGCAGTACTTC.

The chain employs TRBV9 and TRBJ2-7; 10 positions match TRBD1. J lost 7 bases, V lost 6 bases, and 13 bases had no gene match. The CDR3 covers 15 residues. Germline V CDR1 and CDR2: SGDLS, YYNGEE. CDR3 sequence: CASTPRPGTGEEQYF. The CDR3 nucleotides read TGTGCCAGCACCCCTCGACCCGGGACAGGGGAGGAGCAGTACTTC.

The rearrangement joins TRBV10-3 to TRBJ2-1; D not certain. CDR3 length equals 17 residues. V was pared by 3 bases and J by 4 bases, with 19 bases between. Germline loops: CDR1 ENHRY, CDR2 SYGVKD. CDR3 protein: CAISDPPRRISYNEQFF. CDR3 DNA sequence: TGTGCCATCAGTGACCCACCAAGGAGAATATCGTACAATGAGCAGTTCTTC.

This clone was observed a few times. The chain uses TRBV9 and TRBJ2-2; 9 bases map to TRBD1. The CDR3 consists of 16 residues. The V and J ends lost 5 bases and 6 bases, in that order; junction bases with no gene match: 11. Germline assignment: CDR1 SGDLS and CDR2 YYNGEE. The chain's CDR3 is CASRGTGTGTPGELFF. CDR3 nucleotides: TGTGCCAGCAGAGGAACCGGGACAGGGACTCCCGGGGAGCTGTTTTTT.

This chain connects TRBV7-9 to TRBJ1-1; D ambiguous. CDR1 and CDR2 from the germline V gene are SEHNR and FQNEAQ (reference sequence). The CDR3 totals 12 residues. Trimming removed 5 bases at V and 4 bases at J, with 8 bases between. For the CDR3, the DNA is TGTGCCAGCAGCCGAGGGAGCACTGAAGCTTTCTTT. This codes for CASSRGSTEAFF.

This clone was seen more than once but under ten times. The chain couples TRBV2 to TRBJ1-2; D uncertain. From germline, CDR1 is SNHLY and CDR2 FYNNEI. V lost 7 bases and J 6 bases, leaving 15 bases between the germline ends. The CDR3 consists of 13 residues. CDR3 protein: CASKEGNYNGYTF. CDR3 DNA sequence: TGTGCCAGCAAGGAGGGTAACTATAATGGCTACACCTTC.

The chain employs TRBV7-7 and TRBJ2-3; TRBD2 matches 7 bases. Germline-derived CDR1 and CDR2 are SSHAT and FNYEAQ (reference sequence). V lost 1 base, J lost 0 bases, and 4 bases stayed unmatched. The CDR3 is 16 residues long. CDR3 residues: CASSLGSSGSTDTQYF. The DNA for the CDR3 is TGTGCCAGCAGCTTAGGGAGTAGCGGGAGCACAGATACGCAGTATTTT.

This clone was seen at least ten times. The V gene is TRBV4-3, the J gene TRBJ2-7; 7 bases agree with TRBD2. Germline CDR1 LGHNA, CDR2 YSLEER. With V trimmed by 1 base and J by 0 bases, 3 bases remained unmatched. The CDR3 totals 15 residues. The CDR3 DNA sequence: TGCGCCAGCAGCCAAGTTGGCGGGAGCTCCTACGAGCAGTACTTC. Residues: CASSQVGGSSYEQYF.

The chain links TRBV19 to TRBJ1-4, with unresolved D. The CDR3 spans 15 residues. Deletions cut 6 bases from V and 6 bases from J, with 17 bases between. Germline CDR1 and CDR2: LNHDA and SQIVND (reference sequence). CDR3 coding DNA: TGTGCCAGTAGCCCGGCGGTGGGAGGCGATGAAAAACTGTTTTTT. It encodes CASSPAVGGDEKLFF.

The chain joins TRBV4-2 to TRBJ2-1; weak D call: TRBD2 (6 bases). This CDR3 has 16 amino acids. Germline values: CDR1 LGHNA, CDR2 YNFKEQ. V was shortened by 2 bases and J by 1 base, with 12 bases between the two germline ends. Here the CDR3 DNA reads TGTGCCAGCAGCCAACGGGGGAGTTCGTCCTACAATGAGCAGTTCTTC. Residues: CASSQRGSSSYNEQFF.